This note documents a single T cell receptor (beta chain) sequence. Trimming took 2 bases from V and 4 from J; bases not matched to a gene: 7. Germline assignment: CDR1 LGHNT and CDR2 FRNRAP. CDR3 size: 16 residues. The record originates from a study of blood T cell repertoires in COVID-19. Study-level information: T cells, B-cell-depleted T cells, or PBMCs provided the cDNA or gDNA that served as material.

TCRdb's copy holds only in-frame clones and misses some; the assay was immunoSEQ multiplex PCR. Altogether approximately 360,000 clones are present, around 87% being singletons, with the ten largest covering approximately 1.9%. The sequencing sample was made of PBMCs or T cells enriched from blood (not recorded which). The rearrangement joins TRBV12-5 to TRBJ1-1, with 10 bases lining up with TRBD1. This clonotype originated in a man aged 35-49 years in a cohort exposed to, infected with or recovered from COVID-19 (not recorded which). This chain's CDR3 is CASGLNLGQGSTEAFF. The CDR3 nucleotides are TGTGCTAGTGGTTTGAACCTGGGACAGGGGAGCACTGAAGCTTTCTTT.